This T cell receptor (beta chain) was identified during a study of Ad26.COV2.S vaccination and SARS-CoV-2 variants. About the study: By the intramuscular route, Ad26.COV2.S was given once, or twice 56 days apart.

Treatment indicated: roughly 18 received Ad26.COV2.S at low or high dose, single or two shots; several received placebo; per-sample allocation not given. The samples were gathered on day 63 after the first injection of vaccine or placebo. An Ad26 vector expressing Wuhan-strain SARS-CoV-2 spike served as the vaccine. Assay used: immunoSEQ multiplex PCR; TCRdb lists only in-frame clones, some missing. The top ten hold 1.9% of the sample, which has 350,000 to 450,000 clones, 89% seen once. The sequenced sample was peripheral blood, obtained in a trial of Ad26.COV2.S vaccine versus placebo. The sequence was collected from a person aged 18-65 years who received the Ad26.COV2.S COVID-19 vaccine or a placebo.

The CDR3 protein is CASSHGQAYGYTF. DNA for the CDR3: TGTGCCAGCAGTCACGGACAGGCTTACGGCTACACCTTC. This chain links TRBV6-1 with TRBJ1-2; 7 bases line up with TRBD1. V lost 5 bases to trimming and J lost 8 bases; unmatched junction nucleotides: 8. This CDR3 is built from 13 residues. Per germline, CDR1 MNHNS and CDR2 SASEGT.